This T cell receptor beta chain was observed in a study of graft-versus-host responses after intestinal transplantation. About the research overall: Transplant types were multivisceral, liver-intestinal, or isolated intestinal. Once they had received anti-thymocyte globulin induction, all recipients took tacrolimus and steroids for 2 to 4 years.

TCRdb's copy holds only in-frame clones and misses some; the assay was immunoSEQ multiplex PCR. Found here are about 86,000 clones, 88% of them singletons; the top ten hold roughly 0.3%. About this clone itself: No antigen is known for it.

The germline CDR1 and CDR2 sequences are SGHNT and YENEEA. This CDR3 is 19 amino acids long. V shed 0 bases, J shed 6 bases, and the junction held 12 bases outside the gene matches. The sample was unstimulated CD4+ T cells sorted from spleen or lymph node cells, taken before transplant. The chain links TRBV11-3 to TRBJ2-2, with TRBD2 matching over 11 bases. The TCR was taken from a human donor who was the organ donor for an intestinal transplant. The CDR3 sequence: CASSLDHWLAGGQAGELFF. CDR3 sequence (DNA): TGTGCCAGCAGCTTAGATCACTGGCTAGCGGGGGGCCAGGCCGGGGAGCTGTTTTTT.